This T cell receptor beta chain derives from a study of blood T cells in healthy people across ages. Sample-barcoded 5' priming and a J-beta primer mix drove a second PCR of roughly 6 to 12 cycles. TCRdb fed the 5' RACE reads into MiXCR, producing one record per CDR3 protein. The data show about 1,800,000 distinct CDR3 sequences, 28% seen once. CDR3 size: 15 residues. Per the germline V gene, CDR1 is LGHDT and CDR2 is YNNKEL (reference sequence). V shed 4 bases, J shed 4 bases, and the junction held 8 bases outside the gene matches. This clonotype came up a few times. The specimen was blood. The origin of this receptor is a woman aged 25 to 45 in good health. The chain recombines TRBV3-1 with TRBJ2-3, with TRBD1 identical over 7 bases. The CDR3 sequence is CASSLRTGGPDTQYF. Here the CDR3 DNA reads TGTGCCAGCAGCCTTCGGACAGGTGGCCCAGATACGCAGTATTTT.